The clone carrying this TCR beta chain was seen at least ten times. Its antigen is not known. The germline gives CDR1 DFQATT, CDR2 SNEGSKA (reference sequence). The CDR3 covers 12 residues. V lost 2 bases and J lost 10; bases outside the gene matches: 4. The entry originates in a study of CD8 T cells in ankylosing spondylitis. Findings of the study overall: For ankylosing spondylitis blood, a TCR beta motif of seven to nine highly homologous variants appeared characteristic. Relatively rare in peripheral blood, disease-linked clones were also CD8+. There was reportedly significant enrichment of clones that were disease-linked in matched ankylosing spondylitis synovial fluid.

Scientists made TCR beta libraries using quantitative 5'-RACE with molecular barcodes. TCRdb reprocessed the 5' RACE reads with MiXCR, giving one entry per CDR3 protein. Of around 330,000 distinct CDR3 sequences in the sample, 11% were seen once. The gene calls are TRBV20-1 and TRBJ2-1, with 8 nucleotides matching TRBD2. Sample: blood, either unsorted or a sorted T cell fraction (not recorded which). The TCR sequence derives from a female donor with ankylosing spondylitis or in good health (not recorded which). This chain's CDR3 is CSARHSGEEQFF. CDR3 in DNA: TGCAGTGCTAGACATAGCGGGGAAGAGCAGTTCTTC.